A selection of T cell receptor beta chains follows, all from one sample in a study of cytotoxic CD8 clonotypes in ibrutinib-treated CLL. Data came from immunoSEQ multiplex PCR; TCRdb stores just in-frame clones and leaves some out. The sample lists some 200,000 clones, roughly 72% occurring once. The input for sequencing was PBMCs, taken after 24 months of ibrutinib treatment. These receptors were collected from a human donor with chronic lymphocytic leukemia. Both conserved end residues are trimmed from each CDR3. The size entry is marked missing in some rows and otherwise reads once, few, many or a size class.

CDR3 protein: ASSQNIGNEQF; J gene: TRBJ2-1; clone size: NA; V gene: TRBV14
CDR3 protein: ASRLWTGGFSYEQY; J gene: TRBJ2-7; clone size: NA; V gene: TRBV7-2
CDR3 protein: ASSSTGMSRIEQY; J gene: TRBJ2-7; clone size: NA; V gene: TRBV25-1
CDR3 protein: ASSPGGETYEQY; J gene: TRBJ2-7; clone size: NA; V gene: TRBV5-1
CDR3 protein: AISPGLSMGDEQF; J gene: TRBJ2-1; clone size: NA; V gene: TRBV10-3
CDR3 protein: ASRSRTSETGELF; J gene: TRBJ2-2; clone size: NA; V gene: TRBV11-3
CDR3 protein: ASSYRRGRNTQY; J gene: TRBJ2-3; clone size: NA; V gene: TRBV6-5
CDR3 protein: ASSYLLAGGINEQF; J gene: TRBJ2-1; clone size: NA; V gene: TRBV27
CDR3 protein: ASSHPRQGSNTEAF; J gene: TRBJ1-1; clone size: NA; V gene: TRBV4-1
CDR3 protein: ASSPLQGYGYGYT; J gene: TRBJ1-2; clone size: NA; V gene: TRBV4-2
CDR3 protein: ASSVAASYNEQF; J gene: TRBJ2-1; clone size: NA; V gene: TRBV9
CDR3 protein: ASSTLGTGRKNYGYT; J gene: TRBJ1-2; clone size: NA; V gene: TRBV19
CDR3 protein: ASSYLSNQPQH; J gene: TRBJ1-5; clone size: NA; V gene: TRBV6-5
CDR3 protein: ASSAPGQGAGELF; J gene: TRBJ2-2; clone size: NA; V gene: TRBV5-1
CDR3 protein: ASSRTPGKQF; J gene: TRBJ2-1; clone size: few; V gene: TRBV11-2
CDR3 protein: ASSEFGTANTEAF; J gene: TRBJ1-1; clone size: NA; V gene: TRBV25-1
CDR3 protein: ASSRGQSNEQF; J gene: TRBJ2-1; clone size: NA; V gene: TRBV18
CDR3 protein: ASSQAGSYGTDTQY; J gene: TRBJ2-3; clone size: NA; V gene: TRBV4-3
CDR3 protein: ASSFSRSGRTKNIQY; J gene: TRBJ2-4; clone size: NA; V gene: TRBV11-2
CDR3 protein: ASVNGSSGANVLT; J gene: TRBJ2-6; clone size: few; V gene: TRBV9
CDR3 protein: ASEGDPYEQY; J gene: TRBJ2-7; clone size: NA; V gene: TRBV6-1
CDR3 protein: ASSVGDFRSSYNEQF; J gene: TRBJ2-1; clone size: few; V gene: TRBV9